This TCR beta chain was captured by sequencing in a study of CD4+ T cells in melanoma. Study results and limitations: In melanoma, neoantigen-specific CD4+ T cells reportedly differed in differentiation state. A reported correlation linked neoantigen-specific CD4+ T cells to CD8+, macrophage and B cell function.

Clones were read by immunoSEQ multiplex PCR, and TCRdb kept only the in-frame ones, dropping some. This table has 20,000 to 25,000 clones, more than 70% appearing once. In regard to this clone: Its antigen is as yet unknown.

The ends lost 4 bases at V and 6 bases at J; junction bases unmatched: 11. Germline assignment: CDR1 SGHDN and CDR2 FVKESK. The CDR3 totals 16 residues. The chain couples TRBV14 to TRBJ2-1, with TRBD2 matching 8 bases. The sequence derives from a human donor with melanoma. The CDR3 DNA is TGTGCCAGCAGCCTCCGGGGGGGGGAGGGATCCAATGAGCAGTTCTTC. Translating gives CASSLRGGEGSNEQFF.